This TCR beta chain was identified in a study of Ad26.COV2.S vaccination and SARS-CoV-2 variants. Only in-frame clones appear in the TCRdb table, and some are missing; sequencing was by immunoSEQ multiplex PCR. The sample includes roughly 300,000 clones, around 89% of them seen just once. Findings of the study overall: Greater spike-specific TCR breadth was seen in vaccine recipients than in placebo recipients. A substantial breadth of spike-specific CD8+ and CD4+ T cell responses after vaccination has been reported. Breadth of non-spike TCRs did not differ between vaccinees and placebo recipients.

Sample treatment: some 20 received Ad26.COV2.S at low or high dose, single or two shots; about 5 received placebo; per-sample allocation not given. Sampling took place 63 days after the first vaccine or placebo injection. It was an adult aged 18-55 years in Boston who was the donor. Germline CDR1 is MNHEY and CDR2 is SMNVEV (reference sequence). V dropped 0 bases and J dropped 0 bases, with 12 bases sitting between them. The CDR3 contains 17 residues. This clone occurred once. As yet, its antigen is unknown. The sequence came from a person between 18 and 65 years old who received the Ad26.COV2.S COVID-19 vaccine or a placebo. The genes are TRBV27 and TRBJ1-3, with D perhaps TRBD1 (5 bases). The source material was peripheral blood, sampled in a trial of Ad26.COV2.S vaccine versus placebo. In DNA form, the CDR3 reads TGTGCCAGCAGTTTATCAGGAACAGGAAACTCTGGAAACACCATATATTTT. Translating it yields CASSLSGTGNSGNTIYF.